This TCR beta chain was found in a study of shared clonotypes between healthy human individuals. The study, taken as a whole, reports: Blood was the sole source, and tissue repertoires probably differ.

Worth noting for this clone: Its antigen is undetermined.

Germline lookup yields CDR1 SGHRS and CDR2 YFSETQ. CDR3 size: 14 residues. The J segment lost 4 bases and the V segment lost 0 bases, leaving 1 base of the junction unmatched. In replicate PCRs of sorted subsets, about 200 ng DNA, about 29,000 T cell genomes, was used. Generated by immunoSEQ multiplex PCR, the TCRdb table keeps only in-frame clones and is missing some. There are 300,000 to 400,000 clones in the sample; about 74% occur only once, and 10% lies in the top ten. The chain uses TRBV5-1 and TRBJ2-5; 9 positions match TRBD2. Sequencing used memory CD4+ T cells sorted from blood. Sample subset: CD45RA-negative fraction. The sequence derives from a man younger than 40 in good health. CDR3 nucleotide sequence: TGCGCCAGCAGCTTGGCACTAGCGGGAGAGACCCAGTACTTC. Its translation: CASSLALAGETQYF.